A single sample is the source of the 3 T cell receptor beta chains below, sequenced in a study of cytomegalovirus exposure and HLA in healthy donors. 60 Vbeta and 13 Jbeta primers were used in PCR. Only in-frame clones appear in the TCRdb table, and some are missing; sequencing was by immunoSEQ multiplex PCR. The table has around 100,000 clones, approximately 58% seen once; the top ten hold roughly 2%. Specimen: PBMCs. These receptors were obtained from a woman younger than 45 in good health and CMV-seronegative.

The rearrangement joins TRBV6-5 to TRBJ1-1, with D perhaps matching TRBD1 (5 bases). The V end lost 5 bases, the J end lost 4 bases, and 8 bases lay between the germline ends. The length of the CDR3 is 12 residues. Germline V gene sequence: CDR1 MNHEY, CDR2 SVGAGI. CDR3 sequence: CASSHQGTEAFF. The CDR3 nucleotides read TGTGCCAGCAGTCATCAGGGCACTGAAGCTTTCTTT.

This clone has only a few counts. CDR3 in DNA: TGTGCCAGCTCACTAAGACTAGCGGCCCCCACAGATACGCAGTATTTT. This gives the protein CASSLRLAAPTDTQYF. This rearrangement joins TRBV18 to TRBJ2-3, with 9 bases fitting TRBD2. With 4 bases clipped from V and 2 bases from J, the junction kept 7 bases outside the gene matches. Germline V gene sequence: CDR1 KGHSH, CDR2 LQKENI. This CDR3 comprises 16 residues.

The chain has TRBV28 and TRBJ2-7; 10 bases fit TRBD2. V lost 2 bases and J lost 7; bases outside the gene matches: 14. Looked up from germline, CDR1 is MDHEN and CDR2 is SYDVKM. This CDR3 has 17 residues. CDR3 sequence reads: CASSLGLAGAWEAEQYF. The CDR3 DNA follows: TGTGCCAGCAGTTTAGGGCTAGCGGGAGCTTGGGAGGCAGAGCAGTACTTC. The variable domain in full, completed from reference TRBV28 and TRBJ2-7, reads DVKVTQSSRYLVKRTGEKVFLECVQDMDHENMFWYRQDPGLGLRLIYFSYDVKMKEKGDIPEGYSVSREKKERFSLILESASTNQTSMYLCASSLGLAGAWEAEQYFGPGTRLTVT.